Listed here are 9 T cell receptor beta chains from one sample, sequenced in a study of CD8 T cells in Susac syndrome. With random hexamers, about 0.5 to 1 ug RNA was reverse transcribed. TCRdb re-called the immunoSEQ multiplex PCR reads with MiXCR, one entry per CDR3 protein. The data show just under 150,000 distinct CDR3 sequences, approximately 94% seen once. The source material was CD4+ T cells from PBMCs. The receptor set was obtained from a human donor in good health.

The gene calls are TRBV20-1 and TRBJ2-7; 7 bases align to TRBD2. CDR3 size: 13 residues. In germline, CDR1 is DFQATT, CDR2 SNEGSKA (reference sequence). J gave up 2 bases and V 6 bases, and 7 bases lay outside the gene matches. The CDR3 reads CSALADATYEQYF. DNA for the CDR3: TGCAGTGCCCTAGCGGATGCGACCTACGAGCAGTACTTC.

This rearrangement joins TRBV30 to TRBJ1-2, with a possible D match to TRBD1 (6 bases). Trimming shortened V by 2 bases and J by 7 bases, and 11 bases separated the two germline ends. The CDR3 spans 12 residues. CDR1 and CDR2 from the germline V gene are GTSNPN and SVGIG (reference sequence). CDR3 loop: CAWSTQGTGYTF. CDR3 nucleotides: TGTGCCTGGAGTACCCAGGGGACTGGCTACACCTTC.

V usage is TRBV2 and J usage is TRBJ2-7, with D maybe TRBD1 (5 bases). V gave up 5 bases and J gave up 3 bases, with 11 bases separating them. The CDR3 consists of 13 residues. The germline V gene encodes CDR1 SNHLY and CDR2 FYNNEI. The CDR3 DNA reads as TGTGCCAGCAGTAGACAGATGAACTACGAGCAGTACTTC. This sequence encodes CASSRQMNYEQYF.

This chain joins TRBV29-1 and TRBJ1-1, with D unresolved. This CDR3 comprises 13 residues. Germline loops: CDR1 SQVTM, CDR2 ANQGSEA. V lost 7 bases and J 1 base, leaving 13 bases between the germline ends. CDR3 nucleotide sequence: TGCAGCGCTATGGAGCAGCAGAACACTGAAGCTTTCTTT. Translation gives CSAMEQQNTEAFF.

For the CDR3, the DNA is TGTGCCTTCAGACAGGGGGCTTACGAGCAGTACTTC. It yields the protein CAFRQGAYEQYF. J is TRBJ2-7 and V is TRBV30, with 10 bases matching TRBD1. V shed 7 bases, J shed 4 bases, and the junction held 4 bases outside the gene matches. CDR3 size: 12 residues. CDR1 and CDR2 (germline): GTSNPN, SVGIG (reference sequence). Looking up the rest from reference TRBV30 and TRBJ2-7 gives the full variable domain: SQTIHQWPATLVQPVGSPLSLECTVEGTSNPNLYWYRQAAGRGLQLLFYSVGIGQISSEVPQNLSASRPQDRQFILSSKKLLLSDSGFYLCAFRQGAYEQYFGPGTRLTVT.

The chain carries TRBV28 and TRBJ2-1; 7 bases are a match to TRBD1. The CDR3 totals 15 residues. Germline V gene data show CDR1 as MDHEN and CDR2 as SYDVKM. V shed 6 bases and J 0 bases; nucleotides not matched to a gene: 5. The CDR3 DNA follows: TGTGCCAGCAGAGAACAGGGGTCCTCCTACAATGAGCAGTTCTTC. Translated, it gives CASREQGSSYNEQFF.

The V and J genes are TRBV5-1 and TRBJ1-3; 7 bases fit TRBD1. CDR1 SGHRS and CDR2 YFSETQ come from the germline V gene. Unmatched junction bases numbered 5, after V lost 3 bases and J lost 2 bases. The CDR3 runs 15 residues. Written as DNA, the CDR3 is TGCGCCAGCAGCTGGTGGACAGGCGCTGGAAACACCATATATTTT. This gives the protein CASSWWTGAGNTIYF.

The J gene is TRBJ2-1, the V gene TRBV2; 8 bases agree with TRBD1. The germline V gene encodes CDR1 SNHLY and CDR2 FYNNEI. The CDR3 totals 15 residues. V was clipped by 5 bases and J by 0 bases; unmatched bases: 3. The CDR3 is CASSSDRDSYNEQFF. The CDR3 DNA reads as TGTGCCAGCAGTTCGGACAGGGACTCCTACAATGAGCAGTTCTTC.

This chain connects TRBV24-1 to TRBJ2-3; unclear D gene. Trimming removed 3 bases from V and 1 base from J, with 4 bases in between. The CDR3 is 13 residues long. Germline V gives CDR1 KGHDR, CDR2 SFDVKD. The chain's CDR3 is CATSDARTDTQYF. The CDR3 coding sequence is TGTGCCACCAGTGATGCCCGCACAGATACGCAGTATTTT.